The table lists the clone carrying this T cell receptor (beta chain) with many counts. The CDR3 contains 15 residues. Germline lookup yields CDR1 SGHTA and CDR2 FQGNSA. V trimming: 4 bases; J trimming: 5 bases; junction bases outside the gene matches: 10. TCRdb reprocessed the 5' RACE reads via MiXCR and lists one record per CDR3 protein. The sample has 25,000 to 35,000 distinct CDR3 sequences, around 5.1% seen once. The data are from a study of early T cells in non-severe SARS-CoV-2 infection. At the level of the study: The authors sequenced bulk RNA from unsorted whole blood, leaving chains unpaired.

The sequencing sample was made of whole blood. The chain links TRBV7-2 to TRBJ2-5; 7 bases align to TRBD2. This sequence originates from an adult who was a healthcare worker with PCR-confirmed SARS-CoV-2 infection or an uninfected control (not recorded which). CDR3 region: CASSWGGRGSETQYF. CDR3 nucleotide sequence: TGTGCCAGCAGCTGGGGCGGGAGAGGGAGTGAGACCCAGTACTTC. The full variable domain, completed using reference TRBV7-2 and TRBJ2-5, is GAGVSQSPSNKVTEKGKDVELRCDPISGHTALYWYRQSLGQGLEFLIYFQGNSAPDKSGLPSDRFSAERTGGSVSTLTIQRTQQEDSAVYLCASSWGGRGSETQYFGPGTRLLVL.